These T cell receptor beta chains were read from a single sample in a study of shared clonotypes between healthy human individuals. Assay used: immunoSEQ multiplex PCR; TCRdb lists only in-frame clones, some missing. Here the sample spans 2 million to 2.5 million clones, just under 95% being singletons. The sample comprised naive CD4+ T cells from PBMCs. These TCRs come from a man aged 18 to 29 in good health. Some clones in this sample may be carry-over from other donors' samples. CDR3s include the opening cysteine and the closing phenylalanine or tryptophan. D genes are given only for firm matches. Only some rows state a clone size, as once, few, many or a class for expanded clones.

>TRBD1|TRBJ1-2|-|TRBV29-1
TGCAGCGTTGAGTCGGGACAGGTCAACTATGGCTACACCTTC
CSVESGQVNYGYTF
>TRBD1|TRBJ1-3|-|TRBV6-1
TGTGCCAGCACCCGACAGGGACCTGGAAACACCATATATTTT
CASTRQGPGNTIYF
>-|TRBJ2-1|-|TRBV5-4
TGTGCCAGCAGGTCCCGGTGGGGGACCTCCTACAATGAGCAGTTCTTC
CASRSRWGTSYNEQFF
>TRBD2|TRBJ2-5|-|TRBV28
TGTGCCAGCAGTTTAAGACTAGCGGGACCCCAAGAGACCCAGTACTTC
CASSLRLAGPQETQYF
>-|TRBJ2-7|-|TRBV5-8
TGTGCCAGCAGCTTGGGCCGGCAGGGGCACGAGCAGTACTTC
CASSLGRQGHEQYF
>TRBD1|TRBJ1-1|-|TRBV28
TGTGCCAGCATCTCAGGGGGAAGGGGGATGAACACTGAAGCTTTCTTT
CASISGGRGMNTEAFF
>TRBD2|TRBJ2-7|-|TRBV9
TGTGCCAGCAGCGTAGGGGGTAGCGGGAACAACGAGCAGTACTTC
CASSVGGSGNNEQYF
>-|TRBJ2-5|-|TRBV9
TGTGCCAGCAGCGTAGGGACTACCAAAAGACAAGAGACCCAGTACTTC
CASSVGTTKRQETQYF
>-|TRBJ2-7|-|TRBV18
TGTGCCAGCTCCGACGCGTTCTCCTACGAGCAGTACTTC
CASSDAFSYEQYF
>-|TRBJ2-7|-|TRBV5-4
TGTGCCAGCAGCTTGGCCGGGGGTCGGATGCGGGAGCAGTACTTC
CASSLAGGRMREQYF
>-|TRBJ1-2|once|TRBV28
TGTGCCAGCAGTGGGGAAATCTATGGCTACACCTTC
CASSGEIYGYTF
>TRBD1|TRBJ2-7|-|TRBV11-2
TGTGCCAGCAGCTTAGATCTAAGGGGACAGGGAAGCTACGAGCAGTACTTC
CASSLDLRGQGSYEQYF
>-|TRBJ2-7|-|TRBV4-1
TGCGCCAGCAGCCGAGGACCCGGGGACGAGCAGTACTTC
CASSRGPGDEQYF
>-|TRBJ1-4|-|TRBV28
TGTGCCAGCAGTTTATCAGGGATCGGGGAAAAACTGTTTTTT
CASSLSGIGEKLFF
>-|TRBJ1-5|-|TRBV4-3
TGCGCCAGCAGCCAAGCCCGTAGGAGGCAAGAGGCCCAGCATTTT
CASSQARRRQEAQHF